This TCR beta chain was captured in a study of T cell responses to AZD1222 COVID-19 vaccine. There are 13 residues in the CDR3. Trimming took off 3 bases at V and 0 bases at J, with 5 bases between the two ends. TCRdb's copy holds only in-frame clones and misses some; the assay was immunoSEQ multiplex PCR. This table has under 200,000 clones, about nine tenths appearing once. The TCR originated in an adult in good health. This chain uses TRBV12-3 or TRBV12-4 with TRBJ1-1; D not certain. Sequences were derived from peripheral blood, sampled on day 0 of AZD1222 vaccination. The CDR3: CASSFKMNTEAFF. In nucleotides, the CDR3 is TGTGCCAGCAGTTTTAAGATGAACACTGAAGCTTTCTTT.